This T cell receptor (beta chain) was recovered during a study of blood T cell repertoires in COVID-19. This clone was counted a single time. The table came from immunoSEQ multiplex PCR; TCRdb's copy has only in-frame clones and leaves some out. Of about 230,000 clones listed, about 85% are singletons. Germline-derived CDR1 and CDR2 are SGHRS and YFSETQ. V was pared by 3 bases and J by 8 bases, with 8 bases of the junction left unmatched. This CDR3 has 15 residues. Symptom resolution, clearance, or two negative PCRs marked donors in Cohort 3 as recovered. The rearrangement uses TRBV5-1 and TRBJ2-1, with TRBD2 identical over 10 bases. Sample: PBMCs or T cells enriched from blood (not recorded which). The receptor's source is a man aged 30 to 39 who had recovered from COVID-19. CDR3 sequence reads: CASSWALAGFDEQFF. Here the CDR3 DNA reads TGCGCCAGCAGCTGGGCACTAGCGGGATTCGATGAGCAGTTCTTC.